This T cell receptor delta chain originates from a study of DNA immune sequencing with unique molecular identifiers. A 32-plex genomic DNA assay used primers for all 8 TRDV and 4 TRDJ genes. A 12-nucleotide UMI was added during three to four barcoding PCR cycles before adapter PCR. TCRdb re-called the multiplex PCR reads through CATT. The sample contains around 5,200 delta-chain clones, 9.5% to 13% of which appear only once. Trimming took 1 base from V and 3 from J, leaving 14 bases between them. Germline V gene data show CDR1 as GEAIGNYY and CDR2 as EKD. This CDR3 has 15 amino acids. By proportion, this clone is medium-sized.

This chain uses TRDV2 with TRDJ1, with a tentative D call TRDD2 (5 bases). The sequence was obtained from a human donor in good health. Sequences were obtained from gamma-delta T cells enriched from blood buffy coat, or unenriched PBMCs (not recorded which). CDR3 nucleotide sequence: TGTGCCTGTGACACACTTGATCTTCCCTCCGATAAACTCATCTTT. Protein: CACDTLDLPSDKLIF.